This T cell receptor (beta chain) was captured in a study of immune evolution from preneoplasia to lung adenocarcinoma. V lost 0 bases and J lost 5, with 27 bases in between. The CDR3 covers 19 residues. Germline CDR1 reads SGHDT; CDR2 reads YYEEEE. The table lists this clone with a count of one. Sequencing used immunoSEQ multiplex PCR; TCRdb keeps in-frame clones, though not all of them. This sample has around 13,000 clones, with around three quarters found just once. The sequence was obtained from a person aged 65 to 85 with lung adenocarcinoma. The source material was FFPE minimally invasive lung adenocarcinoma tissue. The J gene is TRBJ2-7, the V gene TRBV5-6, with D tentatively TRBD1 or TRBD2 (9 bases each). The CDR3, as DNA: TGTGCCAGCAGCTTGGGGCTCGGACAGGGGCTAGCGGGGAATCACGAGCAGTACTTC. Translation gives CASSLGLGQGLAGNHEQYF.